The clone carrying this T cell receptor (beta chain) was detected ten times or more. Its antigen is currently unknown. A second PCR of 7 to 11 cycles used a sample-barcoded 5' primer and a J-beta primer mix. Samples each returned at least 3 million CDR3-containing paired-end reads. TCRdb called the 5' RACE reads again in MiXCR, with one record for every CDR3 protein. This sample has 800,000 or so distinct CDR3 sequences, with about half found just once. This sample was included in a study of blood T cells in healthy people across ages. Study results and caveats: More naive CD4+ cells and higher diversity marked long-lived donors relative to aged donors. Older age went with lower TCR beta diversity per million T cells, in a roughly linear way.

Healthy Russian Caucasian donors spanned ages about 6 to 100 years. The CDR3 contains 14 residues. In germline, CDR1 is SGHTA, CDR2 FQGNSA. The J segment lost 0 bases and the V segment lost 6 bases, leaving 5 bases of the junction unmatched. The source is a man aged 80 or over in good health. This chain joins TRBV7-2 and TRBJ2-7; 7 nucleotides align to TRBD2. The sample consisted of blood. CDR3 in DNA: TGTGCCAGCAGGAGTGGCGGGAGCTCCTACGAGCAGTACTTC. Translation: CASRSGGSSYEQYF.